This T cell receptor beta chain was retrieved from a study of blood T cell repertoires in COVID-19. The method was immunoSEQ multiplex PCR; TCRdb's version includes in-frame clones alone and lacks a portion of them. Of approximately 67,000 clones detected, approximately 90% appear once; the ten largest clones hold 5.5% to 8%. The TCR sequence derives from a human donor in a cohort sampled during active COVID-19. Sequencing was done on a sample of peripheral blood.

CDR3 nucleotide sequence: TGTGCCAGCTCACCTACTCAGGCATCAGGTGAGCAGTTCTTC. Its protein product is CASSPTQASGEQFF. The genes are TRBV18 and TRBJ2-1; no definite D call. Trimming left V 3 bases short and J 9 bases short, with 15 bases between. The CDR3 has 14 amino acids. Germline V gene data show CDR1 as KGHSH and CDR2 as LQKENI.